The sequence of this T cell receptor (beta chain) was determined in a study of identical twins. TCRdb fed the 5' RACE reads into MiXCR, producing one record per CDR3 protein. The data show around 230,000 distinct CDR3 sequences, with 6.5% seen just once and 14% to 15% held by the top ten. The germline V gene has CDR1 LGHNA and CDR2 YNFKEQ. V dropped 4 bases and J dropped 5; count of bases not matched to a gene: 6. The CDR3 runs to 14 residues. This clonotype was detected only a few times. As yet, its antigen is unknown. Findings and limits, study-wide: Models underestimated how often monozygotic twins shared out-of-frame TCR alpha.

The sample also formed part of further work on T cells expressing NK-cell markers. That source adds: Sorted CD3+CD56-NKG2C+, CD3+CD56+NKG2C- and CD3+CD56+NKG2C+ T cells were the source of the TCR beta repertoires. Whether expanded NKG2C+ T cell clones recognized HCMV stayed uncertain.

The rearrangement joins TRBV4-2 to TRBJ2-7; 9 bases fit TRBD1. Sequencing was performed on CD8+ T cells sorted from blood. The origin of this receptor is a woman between 18 and 29 years old in good health. This chain's CDR3 is CASSPRTGEDEQYF. For the CDR3, the DNA is TGTGCCAGCAGCCCACGGACAGGGGAGGACGAGCAGTACTTC.